Presented here are 11 T cell receptor beta chains from one specimen sequenced in a study of immune heterogeneity within non-small cell lung tumors. In a multiplex PCR, 32 V and 13 J primers amplified TCR beta CDR3. In TCRdb, the multiplex PCR reads were re-called with MiXCR into one record per CDR3 protein. The table records around 19,000 distinct CDR3 sequences, 25% to 35% of them present only once. The template for each sample was about 660 ng of genomic DNA, which had been extracted from bulk tumor tissue. Spaced far apart, several biopsies were taken from each primary tumor during surgery. Patients underwent curative surgery for untreated, newly diagnosed non-small cell lung cancer. Source material: lung tumor tissue. The receptors come from a man between 35 and 55 years old with non-small cell lung cancer.

About this clonotype: A read error may account for a junction end that differs from germline. V gene TRBV19 combines with J gene TRBJ2-1; 7 bases line up with TRBD2. The CDR3 has 11 amino acids. The germline gives CDR1 LNHDA, CDR2 SQIVND (reference sequence). The DNA for the CDR3 is TGTGCCAGCACTAGCGCTGCTGAGAAGTTCTTC. Protein sequence: CASTSAAEKFF.

This clonotype has just a few counts. The J gene is TRBJ2-2, the V gene TRBV5-1; the D is unclear. V gave up 2 bases and J gave up 6 bases, with 11 bases separating them. The CDR3 totals 14 residues. Germline V gene sequence: CDR1 SGHRS, CDR2 YFSETQ. In DNA form, the CDR3 reads TGCGCCAGCAGCTTCTCAGGTTATCCCGGGGAGCTGTTTTTT. It yields the protein CASSFSGYPGELFF.

The V gene is TRBV18, the J gene TRBJ1-2; possible D gene TRBD1, 5 bases. The CDR3 covers 16 residues. V was pared by 2 bases and J by 5 bases, with 18 bases between. Germline V gene sequence: CDR1 KGHSH, CDR2 LQKENI. The CDR3 region is CASSPNDSRGGYGYTF. The CDR3 DNA reads TGTGCCAGCTCACCAAATGACAGTCGAGGAGGATATGGCTACACCTTC.

The chain carries TRBV11-1 and TRBJ1-4, with D hard to call. The germline CDR1 and CDR2 sequences are SGHAT and FQDESV (reference sequence). The CDR3 loop spans 12 amino acids. With 5 bases removed from V and 8 bases from J, the gap between germline ends came to 9 bases. The CDR3 is CASSRRGEKLFF. In DNA form, the CDR3 reads TGTGCCAGCAGCCGACGAGGAGAAAAACTGTTTTTT. Complete variable domain (other parts from reference TRBV11-1 and TRBJ1-4): EAEVAQSPRYKITEKSQAVAFWCDPISGHATLYWYRQILGQGPELLVQFQDESVVDDSQLPKDRFSAERLKGVDSTLKIQPAELGDSAMYLCASSRRGEKLFFGSGTQLSVL.

On this clonotype: Just one base apart from a much larger clone, this may be a read error. The J gene is TRBJ2-7, the V gene TRBV12-3 or TRBV12-4; D possibly corresponds to TRBD2 (6 bases). V was trimmed by 7 bases and J by 1 base, leaving 14 bases between them. There are 14 residues in the CDR3. The CDR3 coding sequence is TGTGCCAGCAATTTTGACGGGAGATCCTACGAGCAGTACTTC. As protein: CASNFDGRSYEQYF.

By share, this clonotype ranks as medium-sized. This chain uses TRBV2 with TRBJ2-7, with TRBD2 matching 10 bases. This CDR3 has 15 residues. J gave up 6 bases and V 2 bases, and 7 bases lay outside the gene matches. Germline V gene sequence: CDR1 SNHLY, CDR2 FYNNEI. Written as DNA, the CDR3 is TGTGCCAGCAGTGAATGGGCTAGCGGGAGTATCGAGCAGTACTTC. Its protein is CASSEWASGSIEQYF.

The chain joins TRBV7-9 to TRBJ2-7; D is perhaps TRBD1 (5 bases). Germline loops: CDR1 SEHNR, CDR2 FQNEAQ (reference sequence). The CDR3 has 12 residues. The ends were cut back, 11 bases at V and 4 bases at J, with 15 bases in the middle. The DNA for the CDR3 is TGTGCCGCCCGTACAGGACCTTACGAGCAGTACTTC. It codes for CAARTGPYEQYF.

This clonotype was observed at least ten times. The rearrangement joins TRBV5-1 to TRBJ2-3; 13 bases align to TRBD2. J lost 6 bases, V lost 4 bases, and 5 bases had no gene match. Germline-derived CDR1 and CDR2 are SGHRS and YFSETQ. The CDR3 is made up of 15 amino acids. The CDR3 DNA sequence: TGCGCCAGCAGCCCGGGACTAGCGGGACAGGATACGCAGTATTTT. Protein: CASSPGLAGQDTQYF.

Only one count was recorded for this clonotype. A much larger clone is a single base away; this may be a read error. This rearrangement joins TRBV19 to TRBJ1-2; no clear D. This CDR3 contains 15 residues. The germline V gene encodes CDR1 LNHDA and CDR2 SQIVND (reference sequence). CDR3 amino acids: CAISYFLDGRNGYTF. The CDR3 DNA reads as TGTGCCATTAGTTACTTCCTGGACGGAAGGAATGGCTACACCTTC.

This clonotype was picked up many times. The genes are TRBV5-1 and TRBJ2-7, with TRBD1 as a possible D gene (5 bases). V lost 4 bases and J lost 0, with 8 bases in between. The V gene's germline CDR1 is SGHRS and CDR2 YFSETQ. This CDR3 is 13 amino acids long. CDR3 region: CASSLDTSYEQYF. For the CDR3, the DNA is TGCGCCAGCAGCCTGGACACCTCCTACGAGCAGTACTTC.

This clonotype was observed a few times. The rearrangement links TRBV20-1 to TRBJ1-1; tentative D call: TRBD1 (6 bases). Germline CDR1 DFQATT, CDR2 SNEGSKA (reference sequence). This CDR3 is 14 amino acids long. V lost 7 bases and J 0 bases, leaving 15 bases between the germline ends. This chain's CDR3 is CSVIQGYLNTEAFF. DNA for the CDR3: TGCAGTGTTATACAGGGATACCTGAACACTGAAGCTTTCTTT.